This T cell receptor beta chain was observed in a study of blood T cell repertoires in COVID-19. The overall study: The study drew acute and convalescent COVID-19 samples from the United States, Italy and Spain.

This CDR3 spans 15 amino acids. The V end lost 4 bases, the J end lost 3 bases, and 15 bases lay between the germline ends. From germline, CDR1 is SGHVS and CDR2 FNYEAQ. Measured with immunoSEQ multiplex PCR; TCRdb has only the in-frame clones, and not every one. The sample has about 280,000 clones; approximately 86% are singletons. This chain links TRBV7-6 with TRBJ1-2; D might be TRBD1 (5 bases). This receptor was taken from a woman younger than 45 who had recovered from COVID-19. Sequencing used PBMCs or T cells enriched from blood (not recorded which). The CDR3 nucleotides are TGTGCCAGCAGCTCAAATCTGGGGGGGGACTATGGCTACACCTTC. This codes for CASSSNLGGDYGYTF.